This T cell receptor beta chain was identified in a study of blood T cell repertoires in COVID-19. Looking at the study overall: The United States, Italy and Spain provided the acute and convalescent COVID-19 samples. Sources were T cells, B-cell-depleted T cells, or PBMCs; the material itself was cDNA or gDNA.

Original analysis: Amplifying reference gene primers gave estimates of nucleated cell counts. Assay: immunoSEQ multiplex PCR; the TCRdb copy retains only in-frame clones and omits some. D and trimming were read from the DNA, whereas the V and J calls and clone size are those reported in that table. The sample lists 250,000 to 300,000 clones; 85% to 90% were seen once. V lost 6 bases to trimming and J lost 1 base, with 10 bases between them. Per the germline V gene, CDR1 is SGHDT and CDR2 is YYEEEE. CDR3 length equals 14 residues. This TCR was sampled from a man younger than 35 with active or convalescent COVID-19. The chain uses TRBV5-6 and TRBJ2-2; TRBD1 is a possible D gene (6 bases). Sample: peripheral blood. CDR3 in DNA: TGTGCCAGCACCCTAGGGGGGAACACCGGGGAGCTGTTTTTT. This encodes CASTLGGNTGELFF.